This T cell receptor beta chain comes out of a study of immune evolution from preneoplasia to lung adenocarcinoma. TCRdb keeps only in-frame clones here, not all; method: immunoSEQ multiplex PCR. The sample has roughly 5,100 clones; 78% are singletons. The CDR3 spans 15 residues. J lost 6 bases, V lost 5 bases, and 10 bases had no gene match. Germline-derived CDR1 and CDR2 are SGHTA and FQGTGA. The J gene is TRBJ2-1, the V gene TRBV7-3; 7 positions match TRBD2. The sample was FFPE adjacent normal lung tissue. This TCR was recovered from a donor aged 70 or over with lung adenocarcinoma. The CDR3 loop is CASSRSGEGPNEQFF. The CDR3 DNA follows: TGTGCCAGCAGCCGCTCGGGGGAGGGCCCCAATGAGCAGTTCTTC.